The 11 T cell receptor beta chains below come from one sample, sequenced in a study of blood T cells in healthy people across ages (dated by TCRdb to between 2015 and 2017). The library was made by 5' RACE. Reads for this sample came from an Illumina HiSeq 2500. A second PCR of roughly 7 to 11 cycles was performed with a sample-barcoded 5' primer and a J-beta primer mix. TCRdb handled the public reads itself, with Q25 trimming in fastp and clone calling in MiXCR, and kept productive beta chains. Rows with one shared CDR3 protein collapse into an entry with the most common genes and DNA. Here the sample has 1.5 million to 2 million distinct CDR3 sequences; 28% occur a single time. Around 7.7% of the sample comes from the top ten. Specimen: blood. These TCRs come from a young woman in good health.

This clonotype has a count of ten or more. The gene calls are TRBV10-3 and TRBJ2-7; D is perhaps TRBD1 or TRBD2 (6 bases each). The CDR3 is 14 amino acids. V was clipped by 0 bases and J by 5 bases, with 11 bases between them. CDR1 is ENHRY, CDR2 SYGVKD, per germline. CDR3 DNA sequence: TGTGCCATCAGTGAGTCAGGGGGGTTCAACGAGCAGTACTTC. The encoded protein is CAISESGGFNEQYF.

Regarding this clonotype: Compared with germline, one end of the junction differs, possibly owing to a read error. The chain carries TRBV3-1 and TRBJ2-7; 8 nucleotides align to TRBD2. The CDR3 covers 16 residues. Germline CDR1 is LGHDT and CDR2 is YNNKEL (reference sequence). The CDR3 coding sequence is TGTGCCAGCATCCAAGTCCCCAGCGGGGGATCTGGAGAGCAGTACTTC. Its translation is CASIQVPSGGSGEQYF.

This clonotype was found many times. The chain recombines TRBV29-1 with TRBJ2-7, with a weak D call TRBD1 (5 bases). CDR3 size: 14 residues. With 0 bases removed from V and 3 bases from J, the gap between germline ends came to 12 bases. Looked up from germline, CDR1 is SQVTM and CDR2 is ANQGSEA. CDR3 residues: CSVEDVRQGYEQYF. The CDR3 region has the DNA TGCAGCGTTGAAGATGTTCGGCAGGGCTACGAGCAGTACTTC.

The rearrangement links TRBV6-1 to TRBJ1-1, with D unclear. Trimming took off 4 bases at V and 2 bases at J, with 8 bases between the two ends. The CDR3 is 13 amino acids. CDR1 is MNHNS and CDR2 is SASEGT in the germline V gene. CDR3 sequence reads: CASSGIRNTEAFF. The CDR3 DNA is TGTGCCAGCAGTGGTATCCGAAACACTGAAGCTTTCTTT.

This clonotype came up a few times. The chain couples TRBV9 to TRBJ2-3, with 7 bases that match TRBD2. Germline assignment: CDR1 SGDLS and CDR2 YYNGEE. The J segment lost 0 bases and the V segment lost 4 bases, leaving 11 bases of the junction unmatched. This CDR3 region has 17 residues. The CDR3, as DNA: TGTGCCAGCAGCCCCCCCGGGGGGTCTTCTAGCACAGATACGCAGTATTTT. This codes for CASSPPGGSSSTDTQYF.

The gene calls are TRBV2 and TRBJ2-5; perhaps TRBD1 as D (6 bases). Germline V CDR1 and CDR2: SNHLY, FYNNEI. V was cut by 4 bases and J by 2 bases, with 14 bases left in between. The CDR3 covers 15 residues. CDR3 nucleotide sequence: TGTGCCAGCAGTGGGACAGCTGTTGAGCAAGAGACCCAGTACTTC. Protein product: CASSGTAVEQETQYF.

Concerning this clonotype itself: A much larger clone differs from this one at a single base, so this may be a read error. The rearrangement joins TRBV20-1 to TRBJ1-2; 8 positions agree with TRBD1. V was clipped by 5 bases and J by 3 bases; unmatched bases: 2. In germline, CDR1 is DFQATT, CDR2 SNEGSKA (reference sequence). This CDR3 is 12 amino acids long. The CDR3, as DNA: TGCAGTGCTCGACAGGGGCACTATGGCTACACCTTC. Residues: CSARQGHYGYTF.

As concerns this clonotype: A much larger clone differs by one base, so this may be a read error. CDR3 nucleotide sequence: TGTGCCATCAGTCAGACTAGCGCCGACTCCTACGAGCAGTACTTC. It translates to CAISQTSADSYEQYF. The gene calls are TRBV10-3 and TRBJ2-5; 8 bases fit TRBD2. Near its end, the DNA agrees better with TRBJ2-7, so the J call may be wrong. CDR1 and CDR2 (germline): ENHRY, SYGVKD. This CDR3 region has 15 residues.

This clonotype occurred a few times. This chain links TRBV5-5 with TRBJ2-7; D is unclear. The CDR3 is made up of 15 amino acids. Per the germline V gene, CDR1 is SGHKS and CDR2 is YYEKEE (reference sequence). Trimming took 3 bases from V and 2 from J, leaving 15 bases between them. CDR3 protein: CASSSQGRMAYEQYF. CDR3 nucleotide sequence: TGTGCCAGCAGCTCACAAGGGCGTATGGCCTACGAGCAGTACTTC.

This clonotype was found a few times. The rearrangement uses TRBV12-5 and TRBJ2-5; 9 bases are a match to TRBD2. Germline V lookup: CDR1 LGHNT, CDR2 FRNRAP. After removal of 7 bases from V and 9 bases from J, the junction contained 12 bases not matched to a gene. There are 14 residues in the CDR3. The CDR3 coding sequence is TGTGCTAGTGCCTCGGAGGCGGGGGGGCGGCCCCAGTACTTC. Its protein is CASASEAGGRPQYF.

This chain uses TRBV6-5 with TRBJ1-6, with D possibly TRBD1 on 6 matching bases. This CDR3 has 13 residues. V lost 5 bases, J lost 7 bases, and 9 bases lay in between. Per the germline V gene, CDR1 is MNHEY and CDR2 is SVGAGI. This chain's CDR3 is CASSRGVNSPLHF. The CDR3 bases are TGTGCCAGCAGTAGGGGGGTAAATTCACCCCTCCACTTT.